This T cell receptor (beta chain) comes out of a study of T cell responses to AZD1222 COVID-19 vaccine. The study, taken as a whole, reports: The breadth and depth of Spike-specific TCRs increased once two AZD1222 doses had been given. Variant regions that are unmutated are reportedly the target of nearly half of spike-specific TCRs. There were mostly white British donors and more females than males, and clonal diversity was possibly underestimated.

Clones were read by immunoSEQ multiplex PCR, and TCRdb kept only the in-frame ones, dropping some. The repertoire holds around 110,000 clones, with about 91% as singletons. As to this clone: The antigen is unknown.

Second-dose schedules of about 4 or about 12 weeks were combined. The receptor comes from an adult who received the AZD1222 COVID-19 vaccine. The source material was peripheral blood, sampled 28 days after the second AZD1222 dose.

The CDR3 DNA reads as TGCAGTGCTAGTGATCTCGACAGGGGCTCAGAGACCCAGTACTTC. This sequence encodes CSASDLDRGSETQYF. This rearrangement joins TRBV20-1 to TRBJ2-5; TRBD1 agrees at 8 bases. V lost 3 bases, J lost 4 bases, and 10 bases stayed unmatched. The germline CDR1 and CDR2 sequences are DFQATT and SNEGSKA (reference sequence). CDR3 size: 15 residues.